This T cell receptor (beta chain) stems from a study of blood T cell repertoires in COVID-19. This CDR3 comprises 14 residues. Germline-derived CDR1 and CDR2 are SNHLY and FYNNEI. The J segment lost 9 bases and the V segment lost 7 bases, leaving 8 bases of the junction unmatched. Measured with immunoSEQ multiplex PCR; TCRdb has only the in-frame clones, and not every one. This sample carries about 440,000 clones, roughly 90% of them seen once, and the ten largest clones take roughly 4.3%. The rearrangement joins TRBV2 to TRBJ2-1; 11 bases map to TRBD1. The clonotype was recovered from a woman in her 30s with acute or convalescent COVID-19. The sequenced sample was peripheral blood. The DNA for the CDR3 is TGTGCCAGCAAGAAAGGACAGGGGGCCACTGAGCAGTTCTTC. Translation: CASKKGQGATEQFF.